The 25 T cell receptor beta chains below were found in one sample sequenced in a study of regulatory T cells in long-lasting Graves disease. RNA extracted from PBMCs served as the sequencing template. One entry per CDR3 protein, called by TCRdb with MiXCR from the reads. This table holds roughly 1,300 distinct CDR3 sequences, approximately 46% found once. Sequenced material: peripheral blood mononuclear cells (PBMCs), taken with antithyroid drug treatment, in newly diagnosed or persistent Graves disease (not recorded which). The origin of the receptors is a female donor with Graves disease.

This clonotype was seen only a few times. V gene TRBV9 combines with J gene TRBJ2-5; TRBD1 matches 8 bases. V was clipped by 4 bases and J by 4 bases; unmatched bases: 12. Germline CDR1 reads SGDLS; CDR2 reads YYNGEE. CDR3 size: 16 residues. This CDR3 is CASSPRTGNALETQYF. The CDR3 DNA reads TGTGCCAGCAGCCCGCGGACAGGGAACGCCCTAGAGACCCAGTACTTC.

This clonotype has only a few counts. In DNA, the CDR3 is TGCAGCGTTACCTCCGGGACCCCTGGCTCCGAGCAGTACTTC. It codes for CSVTSGTPGSEQYF. The V and J genes are TRBV29-1 and TRBJ2-7; D tentatively fits TRBD1 or TRBD2 (5 bases each). The germline gives CDR1 SQVTM, CDR2 ANQGSEA. This CDR3 has 14 residues. V dropped 5 bases and J dropped 6 bases, with 20 bases sitting between them.

This chain connects TRBV27 to TRBJ2-1; a possible D gene is TRBD2 (6 bases). V lost 2 bases and J 0 bases, leaving 11 bases between the germline ends. This CDR3 has 16 amino acids. Per germline, CDR1 MNHEY and CDR2 SMNVEV (reference sequence). The CDR3 sequence: CASSLAGLSSYNEQFF. In DNA, the CDR3 is TGTGCCAGCAGTTTAGCGGGACTGAGCTCCTACAATGAGCAGTTCTTC.

The sample holds a few counts of this clonotype. Here the CDR3 reads CASSQPPVQNTEAFF. CDR3 coding DNA: TGTGCCAGCAGCCAACCACCCGTACAGAACACTGAAGCTTTCTTT. The V gene is TRBV4-2, the J gene TRBJ1-1; D remains ambiguous. Trimming shortened V by 2 bases and J by 1 base, and 11 bases separated the two germline ends. This CDR3 has 15 residues. The V gene's germline CDR1 is LGHNA and CDR2 YNFKEQ.

This clonotype was seen a single time. The genes are TRBV27 and TRBJ2-1, with 8 bases lining up with TRBD2. Germline V gene lookup returns CDR1 MNHEY and CDR2 SMNVEV (reference sequence). The CDR3 has 17 amino acids. The V gene end was trimmed by 4 bases and the J gene end by 0 bases; junction bases not matched to a gene: 8. The CDR3, as DNA: TGTGCCAGCAGTTCGATCCCTAGCGGGTCCTCCTACAATGAGCAGTTCTTC. Its protein product is CASSSIPSGSSYNEQFF.

V and J are TRBV25-1 and TRBJ2-7, with D perhaps TRBD1 or TRBD2 (7 bases each). The CDR3 is 15 amino acids. Trimming shortened V by 2 bases and J by 2 bases, and 13 bases separated the two germline ends. CDR1 is MGHDK, CDR2 SYGVNS, per germline. The CDR3 bases are TGTGCCAGCAGTGAACAGGGGGGAGGGGCCTACGAGCAGTACTTC. It codes for CASSEQGGGAYEQYF.

There are a few counts of this clonotype. The chain combines TRBV13 with TRBJ2-7, with TRBD2 identical over 7 bases. Per the germline V gene, CDR1 is PRHDT and CDR2 is FYEKMQ (reference sequence). J gave up 2 bases and V 2 bases, and 9 bases lay outside the gene matches. This CDR3 region has 16 residues. The CDR3 loop reads CASSLSSGATAYEQYF. The CDR3 nucleotides are TGTGCCAGCAGCTTAAGCAGCGGGGCTACCGCCTACGAGCAGTACTTC.

CDR3 loop: CASSPGGASREQYF. The CDR3 DNA is TGTGCCAGCAGCCCGGGTGGGGCTAGCCGCGAGCAGTACTTC. The chain combines TRBV7-9 with TRBJ2-7; possibly TRBD1 or TRBD2 for D (5 bases each). This CDR3 has 14 amino acids. V lost 5 bases and J 6 bases, leaving 17 bases between the germline ends. The V gene's germline CDR1 is SEHNR and CDR2 FQNEAQ (reference sequence).

The rearrangement joins TRBV6-2 or TRBV6-3 to TRBJ2-7; 7 bases fit TRBD1. This CDR3 region has 15 residues. Germline V gene sequence: CDR1 MNHEY, CDR2 SVGEGT. Germline trimming cut 3 bases from V and 0 bases from J; bases unmatched to any gene: 5. The DNA of the CDR3 is TGTGCCAGCAGTTATGAGGACAGGCGCTCCTACGAGCAGTACTTC. Residues: CASSYEDRRSYEQYF.

By sample fraction, this clonotype is hyperexpanded (1% or more). The rearrangement uses TRBV5-1 and TRBJ2-2; D gene unclear. V dropped 5 bases and J dropped 0 bases, with 8 bases sitting between them. CDR1 is SGHRS, CDR2 YFSETQ, per germline. The CDR3 covers 14 residues. The CDR3 sequence is CASRLQTNTGELFF. CDR3 sequence (DNA): TGCGCCAGCAGGCTTCAGACGAACACCGGGGAGCTGTTTTTT.

This CDR3 reads CASSSSKTTYEQYF. The CDR3 DNA is TGTGCCAGCAGCTCTTCCAAAACCACCTACGAGCAGTACTTC. This sequence joins TRBV28 and TRBJ2-7; D ambiguous. Germline lookup yields CDR1 MDHEN and CDR2 SYDVKM. The V and J ends lost 6 bases and 2 bases respectively, with 14 bases between them. The CDR3 is 14 residues long.

J is TRBJ2-7 and V is TRBV7-9; D call uncertain. The V gene lost 1 base and the J gene lost 4 bases, with 8 bases spanning the gap. CDR3 length: 13 amino acids. Germline lookup yields CDR1 SEHNR and CDR2 FQNEAQ (reference sequence). This CDR3 reads CASSLDWRYEQYF. The CDR3, as DNA: TGTGCCAGCAGCTTAGACTGGCGTTACGAGCAGTACTTC.

The rearrangement links TRBV27 to TRBJ1-1; no clear D. Per germline, CDR1 MNHEY and CDR2 SMNVEV (reference sequence). V was trimmed by 2 bases and J by 3 bases, leaving 10 bases between them. The CDR3 runs to 14 residues. The CDR3, as DNA: TGTGCCAGCAGTTTAGTTCGGGGTGACACTGAAGCTTTCTTT. It specifies CASSLVRGDTEAFF.

This clonotype was seen a handful of times. This rearrangement joins TRBV28 to TRBJ1-4, with 7 nucleotides matching TRBD1. CDR1 and CDR2 (germline): MDHEN, SYDVKM. This CDR3 comprises 14 residues. J lost 5 bases, V lost 6 bases, and 6 bases had no gene match. CDR3 amino acids: CASRSGQSNEKLFF. Here the CDR3 DNA reads TGTGCCAGCAGATCGGGACAGTCAAATGAAAAACTGTTTTTT.

The sample holds a few counts of this clonotype. The rearrangement uses TRBV4-1 and TRBJ2-1; 7 bases match TRBD1. Germline assignment: CDR1 MGHRA and CDR2 YSYEKL. This CDR3 comprises 15 residues. Germline trimming cut 2 bases from V and 3 bases from J; bases unmatched to any gene: 4. The CDR3 nucleotides read TGCGCCAGCAGCCAACCCCGACAGGGCTACAATGAGCAGTTCTTC. It is translated as CASSQPRQGYNEQFF.

The chain has TRBV20-1 and TRBJ2-7; TRBD2 matches 7 bases. J was trimmed by 1 base and V by 6 bases; bases with no gene match: 12. CDR1 is DFQATT, CDR2 SNEGSKA, per germline (reference sequence). The CDR3 is 15 residues long. CDR3 protein: CSAPEGGRASYEQYF. CDR3 bases: TGCAGTGCCCCCGAGGGCGGGAGAGCGTCCTACGAGCAGTACTTC.

The rearrangement links TRBV5-1 to TRBJ1-1; no clear D. Trimming removed 3 bases at V and 0 bases at J, with 6 bases between. Germline values: CDR1 SGHRS, CDR2 YFSETQ. The CDR3 covers 13 residues. The CDR3 DNA reads TGCGCCAGCAGCTACCAGGTGAACACTGAAGCTTTCTTT. Translation gives CASSYQVNTEAFF.

The chain combines TRBV6-2 or TRBV6-3 with TRBJ1-6; D might be TRBD1 (5 bases). This CDR3 region has 15 residues. V lost 1 base and J 4 bases, leaving 8 bases between the germline ends. Germline V gives CDR1 MNHEY, CDR2 SVGEGT. As DNA, the CDR3 is TGTGCCAGCAGTTACTGGGGACGGTATAATTCACCCCTCCACTTT. Translation: CASSYWGRYNSPLHF.

The V call is TRBV5-1, the J call TRBJ2-7, with 7 positions matching TRBD2. Per the germline V gene, CDR1 is SGHRS and CDR2 is YFSETQ. V lost 5 bases and J lost 0; bases outside the gene matches: 8. The CDR3 length is 15 residues. The CDR3 sequence: CASSPSGASSYEQYF. The CDR3 DNA follows: TGCGCCAGCAGTCCAAGCGGGGCCAGCTCCTACGAGCAGTACTTC.

This sequence joins TRBV5-5 and TRBJ2-1; D is possibly TRBD2 (6 bases). The V gene's germline CDR1 is SGHKS and CDR2 YYEKEE (reference sequence). The CDR3 sequence is 21 residues long. Trimming stripped 0 bases from V and 0 bases from J, with 25 bases between. In DNA, the CDR3 is TGTGCCAGCAGCTTGGACCCCCTGAGACTAGTTTCCTTTAGCTCCTACAATGAGCAGTTCTTC. This encodes CASSLDPLRLVSFSSYNEQFF.

This chain links TRBV7-3 with TRBJ2-2, with TRBD2 identical over 12 bases. CDR1 is SGHTA and CDR2 is FQGTGA in the germline V gene. J gave up 7 bases and V 5 bases, and 11 bases lay outside the gene matches. The CDR3 runs to 17 residues. CDR3 in amino acids: CASSDPGLAGKGGELFF. The CDR3 DNA reads as TGTGCCAGCAGCGATCCCGGACTAGCGGGGAAGGGCGGGGAGCTGTTTTTT. Full variable domain (remainder filled in from reference TRBV7-3 and TRBJ2-2): GAGVSQTPSNKVTEKGKYVELRCDPISGHTALYWYRQSLGQGPEFLIYFQGTGAADDSGLPNDRFFAVRPEGSVSTLKIQRTERGDSAVYLCASSDPGLAGKGGELFFGEGSRLTVL.

The chain has TRBV2 and TRBJ2-1; D remains unclear. Trimming left V 7 bases short and J 4 bases short, with 17 bases between. The germline V gene encodes CDR1 SNHLY and CDR2 FYNNEI. The CDR3 contains 15 residues. The CDR3 here is CASIRFRSKYNEQFF. In DNA, the CDR3 is TGTGCCAGCATAAGGTTTCGGTCTAAATACAATGAGCAGTTCTTC.

Only one count was recorded for this clonotype. The V gene is TRBV19, the J gene TRBJ2-6; D remains ambiguous. The germline gives CDR1 LNHDA, CDR2 SQIVND (reference sequence). The V gene lost 2 bases and the J gene lost 0 bases, with 8 bases spanning the gap. The CDR3 extends over 16 amino acids. This CDR3 reads CASSIHLTSGANVLTF. CDR3 coding DNA: TGTGCCAGTAGTATACACCTAACCTCTGGGGCCAACGTCCTGACTTTC.

The J gene is TRBJ2-7, the V gene TRBV13, with D tentatively TRBD1 or TRBD2 (7 bases each). Per the germline V gene, CDR1 is PRHDT and CDR2 is FYEKMQ (reference sequence). This CDR3 is 15 amino acids long. Trimming took off 5 bases at V and 2 bases at J, with 16 bases between the two ends. The CDR3 bases are TGTGCCAGCAGCCCCAGGGGGGGCCCCGCCTACGAGCAGTACTTC. The encoded protein is CASSPRGGPAYEQYF.

The DNA for the CDR3 is TGCAGTGCTAGAGACTCTTCGACAGGGGCTTCAGAGACCCAGTACTTC. Protein: CSARDSSTGASETQYF. The rearrangement joins TRBV20-1 to TRBJ2-5, with 8 bases lining up with TRBD1. Germline loops: CDR1 DFQATT, CDR2 SNEGSKA (reference sequence). This CDR3 is built from 16 residues. Trimming removed 0 bases from V and 4 bases from J; junction bases left unmatched: 10.